A selection of T cell receptor beta chains follows, all from one sample in a study of response to subunit inactivated influenza vaccine. Using its own MiXCR run on the RT-PCR reads, TCRdb lists one record per CDR3 protein. Of about 570,000 distinct CDR3 sequences in the sample, roughly 12% were seen once. This sample comprised PBMCs from blood, obtained on the day of vaccination. The receptor source for this set is a man in his forties or fifties who received an inactivated influenza vaccine. Both conserved end residues are part of each CDR3. D genes are given only for firm matches. The size of a clone is reported for some rows only, either as once, few or many, or as a class for expanded clones.

d_call,v_call,j_call,clone_size,cdr3_nt,cdr3_aa
NA,TRBV9,TRBJ2-2,few,TGTGCCAGCAGCGAGACCGGGGAGCTGTTTTTT,CASSETGELFF
NA,TRBV29-1,TRBJ2-2,NA,TGCAGCGTTGGCCAGGGGAACGGGGAGCTGTTTTTT,CSVGQGNGELFF
NA,TRBV21-1,TRBJ2-3,many,TGTGCCAGCAGCAAATTTTACAGGGGGTTTGCAGATACGCAGTATTTT,CASSKFYRGFADTQYF
NA,TRBV6-6,TRBJ1-2,NA,TGTGCCAGCACCGGGACGTGGAACTATGGCTACACCTTC,CASTGTWNYGYTF
NA,TRBV14,TRBJ1-3,NA,TGTGCCAGCAGCCAAGGGAACACTCCTGGAAACACCATATATTTT,CASSQGNTPGNTIYF
NA,TRBV7-6,TRBJ2-1,NA,TGTGCCAGCAGCTTAGATAGTTACGGGGCCTACAATGAGCAGTTCTTC,CASSLDSYGAYNEQFF
NA,TRBV24-1,TRBJ1-5,NA,TGTGCCACAGGGGGGGGGGTCAATCAGCCCCAGCATTTT,CATGGGVNQPQHF
TRBD2,TRBV6-2/TRBV6-3,TRBJ2-1,NA,TGTGCCAGCAGTTATGGCGGGGGATACAATGAGCAGTTCTTC,CASSYGGGYNEQFF
TRBD2,TRBV12-3/TRBV12-4,TRBJ2-5,NA,TGTGCCAGCAGAACGGGGGGGCTGGAGACCCAGTACTTC,CASRTGGLETQYF
NA,TRBV29-1,TRBJ2-7,few,TGCAGCGTTGAAACGAGGGGGAGAGACTACGAGCAGTACTTC,CSVETRGRDYEQYF
NA,TRBV3-1,TRBJ2-1,NA,TGTGCCAGCAGCCAAGATGAGGGGGGAAGGCAGTTCTTC,CASSQDEGGRQFF
NA,TRBV5-1,TRBJ1-3,few,TGCGCCAGCAGCTTGGATGGGACCTCCTCTGGAAACACCATATATTTT,CASSLDGTSSGNTIYF
TRBD1,TRBV6-1,TRBJ1-2,few,TGTGCCAGCAGCGGACGGGGACAGGGAGTATTTGGCTACACCTTC,CASSGRGQGVFGYTF
TRBD1,TRBV12-3/TRBV12-4,TRBJ2-2,many,TGTGCCAGCAGTCCCCGGGACAGGGCTACCGGGGAGCTGTTTTTT,CASSPRDRATGELFF
NA,TRBV7-6,TRBJ2-1,few,TGTGCCAGCAGCCCACGGACTATCAATGAGCAGTTCTTC,CASSPRTINEQFF
TRBD2,TRBV20-1,TRBJ2-3,NA,TGCAGTGCTAGACTAGCGGCGCAGTATTTT,CSARLAAQYF
NA,TRBV12-3/TRBV12-4,TRBJ1-5,few,TGTGCCAGCAGTTTGGTGCTCAATCAGCCCCAGCATTTT,CASSLVLNQPQHF
TRBD2,TRBV3-1,TRBJ2-7,many,TGTGCCAGCAGCCAAGATCTTGAGAGGACTAGCGGGGACTACGAGCAGTACTTC,CASSQDLERTSGDYEQYF
TRBD2,TRBV3-1,TRBJ2-7,many,TGTGCCAGCAGGTATCCTCTAGCGGGCCCCTACGAGCAGTACTTC,CASRYPLAGPYEQYF
NA,TRBV6-5,TRBJ2-5,many,TGTGCCAGCAGTTGGGACCCAGGGGATGGAGAGACCCAGTACTTC,CASSWDPGDGETQYF
NA,TRBV7-6,TRBJ2-5,NA,TGTGCCAGCAGCCTAGGCGGATCTATCCAAGAGACCCAGTACTTC,CASSLGGSIQETQYF
NA,TRBV7-2,TRBJ2-1,NA,TGTGCCAGCAGCTTAGCGCGGCTATCCAATGAGCAGTTCTTC,CASSLARLSNEQFF
NA,TRBV18,TRBJ2-4,few,TGTGCCAGCTCACGAGTCGAGGACCTGGCCAAAAACATTCAGTACTTC,CASSRVEDLAKNIQYF
NA,TRBV6-2/TRBV6-3,TRBJ2-3,few,TGTGCCAGCAGTTACTCGCGAGATACGCAGTATTTT,CASSYSRDTQYF
NA,TRBV27,TRBJ1-2,NA,TGTGCCAGCAGTTTAACTGAAGCTTCTCTTTATGGCTACACCTTC,CASSLTEASLYGYTF
NA,TRBV6-5,TRBJ2-7,few,TGTGCCAGCAGTTTTGGCCAGGGGGGACGGTTGGGCGAGCAGTACTTC,CASSFGQGGRLGEQYF
NA,TRBV12-3/TRBV12-4,TRBJ1-6,many,TGTGCCAGCAGTTTCGGGGGGCGGGATTCACCCCTCCACTTT,CASSFGGRDSPLHF
NA,TRBV4-1,TRBJ2-1,NA,TGCGCCAGCAGGGGCGGCGGGCTCTTTGAGTATGAGCAGTTCTTC,CASRGGGLFEYEQFF